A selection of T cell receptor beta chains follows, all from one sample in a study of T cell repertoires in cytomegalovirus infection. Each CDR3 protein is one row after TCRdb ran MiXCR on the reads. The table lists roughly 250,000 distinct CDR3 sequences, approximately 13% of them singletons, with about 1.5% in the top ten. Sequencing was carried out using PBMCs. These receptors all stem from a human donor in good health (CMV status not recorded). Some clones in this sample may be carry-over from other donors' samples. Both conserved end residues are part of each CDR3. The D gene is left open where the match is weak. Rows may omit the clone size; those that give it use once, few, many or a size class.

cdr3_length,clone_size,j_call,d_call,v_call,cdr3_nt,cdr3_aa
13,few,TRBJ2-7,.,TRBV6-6,TGTGCCAGCCGGGGCGGACCCACCGGGGAGCAGTACTTC,CASRGGPTGEQYF
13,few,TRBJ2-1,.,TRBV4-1,TGCGCCAGCAACGACGGGGGCCCCAATGAGCAGTTCTTC,CASNDGGPNEQFF
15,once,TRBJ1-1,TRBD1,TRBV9,TGTGCCAGCAGCGAGACAGGGGCTAAGAACACTGAAGCTTTCTTT,CASSETGAKNTEAFF
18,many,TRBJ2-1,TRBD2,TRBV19,TGTGCCAGTAGTATTAGGAGCGGGAGGGCCCAGTCCTACAATGAGCAGTTCTTC,CASSIRSGRAQSYNEQFF
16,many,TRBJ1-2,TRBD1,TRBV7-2,TGTGCCAGCAGCTTAGTTACGGGACAGGGTAACTATGGCTACACCTTC,CASSLVTGQGNYGYTF
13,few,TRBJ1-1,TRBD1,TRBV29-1,TGCAGCCTAGAGACAGGGGGCGGCACTGAAGCTTTCTTT,CSLETGGGTEAFF
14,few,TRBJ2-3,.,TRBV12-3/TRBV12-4,TGTGCCAGCAGGGATCCTGGGGGAACAGATACGCAGTATTTT,CASRDPGGTDTQYF
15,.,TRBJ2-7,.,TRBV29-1,TGCAGCGTTGAAGATCGGAGGCAGGGGGGCTACGAGCAGTACTTC,CSVEDRRQGGYEQYF
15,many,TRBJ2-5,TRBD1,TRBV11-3,TGTGCCAGCAGCCCTTCCGGGACAGGGACAGAGACCCAGTACTTC,CASSPSGTGTETQYF
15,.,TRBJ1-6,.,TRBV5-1,TGCGCCAGCAGCGCTTCCGGGACACAAAATTCACCCCTCCACTTT,CASSASGTQNSPLHF
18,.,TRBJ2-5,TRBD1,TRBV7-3,TGTGCCAGCAGCCCCCGGGGACAGGGTCTAGGAGACCAAGAGACCCAGTACTTC,CASSPRGQGLGDQETQYF
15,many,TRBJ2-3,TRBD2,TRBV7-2,TGTGCCAGCAGCTTAGAAGCGGGAGGACTGGATACGCAGTATTTT,CASSLEAGGLDTQYF
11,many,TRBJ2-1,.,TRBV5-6,TGTGCCAGCAGCTTGGAGATTGAGCAGTTCTTC,CASSLEIEQFF
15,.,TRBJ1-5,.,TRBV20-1,TGCAGTGCTCAAAGCGGGCTGGGGCCTAATCAGCCCCAGCATTTT,CSAQSGLGPNQPQHF
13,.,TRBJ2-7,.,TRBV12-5,TGTGCTAGTGGTTTGGCAACGGCCTCCGAGCAGTACTTC,CASGLATASEQYF
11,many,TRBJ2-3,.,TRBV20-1,TGCAGTGCTACCTTGGAAGATACGCAGTATTTT,CSATLEDTQYF
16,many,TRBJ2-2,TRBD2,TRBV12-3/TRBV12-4,TGTGCCAGCAGTTTAGGAGTAGCGGGGAATACCGGGGAGCTGTTTTTT,CASSLGVAGNTGELFF
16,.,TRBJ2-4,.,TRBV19,TGTGCCAGTAACCCCTATGGGGCCCAGGCCAAAAACATTCAGTACTTC,CASNPYGAQAKNIQYF
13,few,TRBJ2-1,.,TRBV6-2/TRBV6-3,TGTGCCAGCACCCGCCCCTCCTACAATGAGCAGTTCTTC,CASTRPSYNEQFF
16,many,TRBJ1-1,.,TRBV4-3,TGCGCCAGCAGCCAAGATGGGCAGGGGCCTAACACTGAAGCTTTCTTT,CASSQDGQGPNTEAFF
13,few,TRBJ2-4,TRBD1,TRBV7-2,TGTGCCAGCAGCTTAGAACAGGGGAACATTCAGTACTTC,CASSLEQGNIQYF
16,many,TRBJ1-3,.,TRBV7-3,TGTGCCAGCAGCCCCACTGGGGGGGACTCTGGAAACACCATATATTTT,CASSPTGGDSGNTIYF
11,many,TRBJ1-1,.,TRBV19,TGTGCCAGTAGGTGGAACACTGAAGCTTTCTTT,CASRWNTEAFF
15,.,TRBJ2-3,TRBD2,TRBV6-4,TGTGCCAGCAGTGACAGCGGGGGGGCCACAGATACGCAGTATTTT,CASSDSGGATDTQYF
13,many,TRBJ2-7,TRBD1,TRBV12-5,TGTGCTAGTGGTTTGGCGACAGGGTGGGAGCAGTACTTC,CASGLATGWEQYF
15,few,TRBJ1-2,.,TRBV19,TGTGCCAGTAGTGATGCCAGGGGAGTGCAATATGGCTACACCTTC,CASSDARGVQYGYTF
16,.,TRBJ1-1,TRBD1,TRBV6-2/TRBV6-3,TGTGCCAGCAGTTACCCGACAGGGCGATTGGCCACTGAAGCTTTCTTT,CASSYPTGRLATEAFF
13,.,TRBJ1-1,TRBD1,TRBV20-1,TGCAGTGCTAGCGTGTCAGGGGGGACTGAAGCTTTCTTT,CSASVSGGTEAFF
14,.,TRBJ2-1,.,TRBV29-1,TGCAGCGTTGCGGACAGTGGGGGGATGCATGAGCAGTTCTTC,CSVADSGGMHEQFF
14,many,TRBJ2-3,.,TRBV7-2,TGTGCCAGCAGCTTAGGACTGGATGTAGATACGCAGTATTTT,CASSLGLDVDTQYF
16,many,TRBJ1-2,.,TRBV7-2,TGTGCCAGCCTAGATCCCGGGGGGCCCTCTAGGAACGGCTACACCTTC,CASLDPGGPSRNGYTF
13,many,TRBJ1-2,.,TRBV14,TGTGCCAGCAGCCAAGCGGGCAGGGAAAGCTACACCTTC,CASSQAGRESYTF
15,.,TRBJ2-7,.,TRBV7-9,TGTGCCAGCAGCGAAAACGGGGACAAGTTCTACGAGCAGTACTTC,CASSENGDKFYEQYF
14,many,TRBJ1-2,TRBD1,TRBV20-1,TGCAGTGCTAGAGAAACAGGGGCTTACTATGGCTACACCTTC,CSARETGAYYGYTF
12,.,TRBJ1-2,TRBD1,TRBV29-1,TGCAGCGTTGTGACAGGGGGTCTTGGCTACACCTTC,CSVVTGGLGYTF
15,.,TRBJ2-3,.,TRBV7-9,TGTGCCAGCAGCTTTGCGGCGGGACTCACAGATACGCAGTATTTT,CASSFAAGLTDTQYF
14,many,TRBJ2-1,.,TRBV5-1,TGCGCCAGCAGCTTGGGGGCAGGATGGAATGAGCAGTTCTTC,CASSLGAGWNEQFF
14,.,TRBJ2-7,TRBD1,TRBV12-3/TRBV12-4,TGTGCCAGCAGCCTCCAAACGACAGGGAACGAGCAGTACTTC,CASSLQTTGNEQYF
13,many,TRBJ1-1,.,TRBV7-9,TGTGCCAGCAGCTATCCAGCGAACACTGAAGCTTTCTTT,CASSYPANTEAFF
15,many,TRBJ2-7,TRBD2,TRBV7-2,TGTGCCAGCAGCTTAGACCTGGGACTAGAAGTTGAGCAGTACTTC,CASSLDLGLEVEQYF
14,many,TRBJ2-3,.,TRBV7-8,TGTGCCAGCAGCTTAGCGGGGGTCACAGATACGCAGTATTTT,CASSLAGVTDTQYF
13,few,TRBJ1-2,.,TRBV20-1,TGCAGTGCCAAGACAGTCGATCGAGGTGGCTACACCTTC,CSAKTVDRGGYTF
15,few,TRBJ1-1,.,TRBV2,TGTGCCAGCAGTGAAAGGGGCCTGTTTCAATTTGAAGCTTTCTTT,CASSERGLFQFEAFF
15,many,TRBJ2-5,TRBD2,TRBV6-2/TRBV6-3,TGTGCCAGCAGTTCCCAGCGGGAATTTCAAGAGACCCAGTACTTC,CASSSQREFQETQYF
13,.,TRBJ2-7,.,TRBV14,TGTGCCAGCAGCCGCCGGCGCAGCGGCGAGCAGTACTTC,CASSRRRSGEQYF
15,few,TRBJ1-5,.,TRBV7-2,TGTGCCAGCAGCTTAGAGAGGCAGGGAGCGCTGCCCCAGCATTTT,CASSLERQGALPQHF
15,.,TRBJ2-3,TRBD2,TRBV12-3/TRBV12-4,TGTGCCAGCAGTTTCGGACTAGCTGCACCAGATACGCAGTATTTT,CASSFGLAAPDTQYF
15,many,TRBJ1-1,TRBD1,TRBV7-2,TGTGCCAGCAGTTCCTCGGGCTCAGGGGGAACTGAAGCTTTCTTT,CASSSSGSGGTEAFF
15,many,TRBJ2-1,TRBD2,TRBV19,TGTGCCAGTAGTATAGGAGCGGGAGGGCGGGCTGAGCAGTTCTTC,CASSIGAGGRAEQFF
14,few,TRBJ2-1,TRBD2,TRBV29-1,TGCAGCGATATAGGACTAGCGGGAGTCGGTGAGCAGTTCTTC,CSDIGLAGVGEQFF